These 30 T cell receptor beta chains came from one sample sequenced in a study of shared clonotypes between healthy human individuals. The assay was immunoSEQ multiplex PCR, and TCRdb's table has in-frame clones only and misses some. The data show about 1 million clones, with more than 65% seen just once and about 1.5% held by the top ten. The specimen sequenced was memory CD4+ T cells sorted from blood. As for subset: CD45RA-negative fraction. The receptors were gathered from a man younger than 30 in good health.

This clone was seen only a few times. V is TRBV7-2 and J is TRBJ2-2; no definite D call. CDR1 is SGHTA and CDR2 is FQGNSA in the germline V gene. The CDR3 has 15 amino acids. The V end was cut by 3 bases, the J end by 7 bases, with 15 bases between. The CDR3 reads CASSFKLGRIGELFF. The CDR3 DNA reads TGTGCCAGCAGCTTTAAGCTTGGTCGTATCGGGGAGCTGTTTTTT.

The J gene is TRBJ2-2, the V gene TRBV15, with D possibly being TRBD2 (5 bases). CDR3 length: 13 residues. Germline CDR1 LNHNV, CDR2 YYDKDF (reference sequence). Trimming left V 5 bases short and J 6 bases short, with 10 bases between. This CDR3 reads CATSLGSPGELFF. Here the CDR3 DNA reads TGTGCCACCAGCCTGGGGAGTCCCGGGGAGCTGTTTTTT.

The chain is built from TRBV4-3 and TRBJ2-1, with 7 bases matching TRBD2. The CDR3 has 16 amino acids. Per germline, CDR1 LGHNA and CDR2 YSLEER. The trim removed 0 bases at V and 0 bases at J, leaving 2 bases unmatched. CDR3 in DNA: TGCGCCAGCAGCCAAGAATGGGACTACTCCTACAATGAGCAGTTCTTC. Protein product: CASSQEWDYSYNEQFF.

The DNA for the CDR3 is TGTGCCAGCAGGTTGGACAGGGTCGCAGATACGCAGTATTTT. It yields the protein CASRLDRVADTQYF. The chain recombines TRBV2 with TRBJ2-3, with 8 bases fitting TRBD1. The CDR3 is made up of 14 amino acids. Germline assignment: CDR1 SNHLY and CDR2 FYNNEI. The junction had 6 bases not matched to a gene; V was cut back by 6 bases and J by 4 bases. Looking up the rest from reference TRBV2 and TRBJ2-3 gives the full variable domain: EPEVTQTPSHQVTQMGQEVILRCVPISNHLYFYWYRQILGQKVEFLVSFYNNEISEKSEIFDDQFSVERPDGSNFTLKIRSTKLEDSAMYFCASRLDRVADTQYFGPGTRLTVL.

V and J are TRBV18 and TRBJ2-7, with D tentatively TRBD1 (6 bases). The V end lost 4 bases, the J end lost 5 bases, and 18 bases lay between the germline ends. The CDR3 is 15 residues long. Per the germline V gene, CDR1 is KGHSH and CDR2 is LQKENI. Here the CDR3 reads CASSQQGSNRDEQYF. The CDR3 bases are TGTGCCAGCTCACAACAGGGCAGCAATCGAGACGAGCAGTACTTC. The complete variable domain, with remaining parts taken from reference TRBV18 and TRBJ2-7, reads NAGVMQNPRHLVRRRGQEARLRCSPMKGHSHVYWYRQLPEEGLKFMVYLQKENIIDESGMPKERFSAEFPKEGPSILRIQQVVRGDSAAYFCASSQQGSNRDEQYFGPGTRLTVT.

The chain has TRBV7-9 and TRBJ2-7, with D maybe TRBD1 (7 bases). This CDR3 has 14 residues. Trimming cost V 5 bases and J 2 bases, with 13 bases left between them. Germline CDR1 is SEHNR and CDR2 is FQNEAQ (reference sequence). The CDR3 loop reads CASSGGTVTYEQYF. In nucleotides, the CDR3 is TGTGCCAGCAGCGGCGGGACAGTAACCTACGAGCAGTACTTC.

CDR3 sequence (DNA): TGTGCCAGCTGCTCGACAGGGGAGAATTCACCCCTCCACTTT. Its protein product is CASCSTGENSPLHF. The V call is TRBV28, the J call TRBJ1-6, with TRBD1 identical over 8 bases. The CDR3 consists of 14 residues. V was pared by 8 bases and J by 7 bases, with 7 bases of the junction left unmatched. Germline V gene lookup returns CDR1 MDHEN and CDR2 SYDVKM.

The chain is built from TRBV2 and TRBJ2-5; 7 positions match TRBD1. The J call may be in error: the DNA end matches TRBJ2-7 better. The CDR3 is made up of 16 amino acids. Germline V gives CDR1 SNHLY, CDR2 FYNNEI. The CDR3 loop reads CASSDPGGQASYEQYF. The CDR3 nucleotides are TGTGCCAGCAGTGACCCTGGCGGACAGGCCTCCTACGAGCAGTACTTC.

This rearrangement joins TRBV12-5 to TRBJ2-6; no firm D call. V lost 1 base, J lost 2 bases, and 15 bases lay in between. This CDR3 region has 18 residues. CDR1 and CDR2 from the germline V gene are LGHNT and FRNRAP. The CDR3 coding sequence is TGTGCTAGTGGTTTGGAGGGTAAAGATCAGACTGGGGCCAACGTCCTGACTTTC. It encodes CASGLEGKDQTGANVLTF.

The CDR3 spells CASLDSYSNQPQHF. CDR3 nucleotides: TGTGCCAGCCTGGACAGCTATAGCAATCAGCCCCAGCATTTT. V and J are TRBV2 and TRBJ1-5, with D possibly TRBD1 on 6 matching bases. The germline V and J ends were trimmed by 8 bases and 0 bases, with 11 bases remaining between them. CDR1 and CDR2 from the germline V gene are SNHLY and FYNNEI. This CDR3 is 14 amino acids long.

V and J are TRBV27 and TRBJ1-5, with 7 nucleotides matching TRBD1. J was trimmed by 4 bases and V by 2 bases; bases with no gene match: 8. This CDR3 contains 16 residues. Germline V gene sequence: CDR1 MNHEY, CDR2 SMNVEV (reference sequence). The DNA of the CDR3 is TGTGCCAGCAGTTTAGGGATACAGGGGCAGAATCAGCCCCAGCATTTT. This translates into CASSLGIQGQNQPQHF.

This clone was observed once. The rearrangement links TRBV6-5 to TRBJ2-7, with 7 bases matching TRBD1. The CDR3 contains 14 residues. Per germline, CDR1 MNHEY and CDR2 SVGAGI. The V segment lost 7 bases and the J segment 2 bases; nucleotides outside the gene matches: 8. The CDR3 nucleotides are TGTGCCAGCAATACAAGACAGGGCCCCTACGAGCAGTACTTC. It is translated as CASNTRQGPYEQYF.

This clone was counted between two and nine times. The V gene is TRBV28, the J gene TRBJ1-6; D not resolved. V was cut by 5 bases and J by 8 bases, with 7 bases left in between. Germline V gene data show CDR1 as MDHEN and CDR2 as SYDVKM. The CDR3 consists of 12 residues. The CDR3 nucleotides read TGTGCCAGCAGTCCTCCCTATTCACCCCTCCACTTT. Translation: CASSPPYSPLHF.

The chain is built from TRBV11-2 and TRBJ2-7, with 9 bases that match TRBD1. V lost 5 bases, J lost 7 bases, and 12 bases stayed unmatched. CDR1 and CDR2 (germline): SGHAT, FQNNGV. There are 15 residues in the CDR3. The CDR3 nucleotides are TGTGCCAGCAGCCCCTGGGGACAGGGCGGTTGGGAGCAGTACTTC. Protein product: CASSPWGQGGWEQYF.

This clone was seen just once. This chain uses TRBV9 with TRBJ2-2; D gene ambiguous. Trimming took off 5 bases at V and 0 bases at J, with 14 bases between the two ends. The CDR3 length is 16 residues. Germline V CDR1 and CDR2: SGDLS, YYNGEE. CDR3 sequence reads: CASRRNGASNTGELFF. CDR3 DNA: TGTGCCAGCAGGAGAAACGGTGCCTCGAACACCGGGGAGCTGTTTTTT.

V usage is TRBV6-5 and J usage is TRBJ1-2; D perhaps matches TRBD1 (5 bases). The CDR3 has 13 residues. CDR1 and CDR2 from the germline V gene are MNHEY and SVGAGI. The V end lost 6 bases, the J end lost 1 base, and 9 bases lay between the germline ends. CDR3 amino acids: CASSRTLNYGYTF. The CDR3, as DNA: TGTGCCAGCAGCCGGACACTTAACTATGGCTACACCTTC.

This clone appeared a single time. The chain links TRBV28 to TRBJ1-5; a possible D gene is TRBD1 (6 bases). In germline, CDR1 is MDHEN, CDR2 SYDVKM. This CDR3 is 14 amino acids long. V lost 7 bases, J lost 7 bases, and 17 bases lay in between. CDR3 nucleotide sequence: TGTGCCAGCACCCTGACAGGAAAGGAGCAGCCCCAGCATTTT. It is translated as CASTLTGKEQPQHF.

The chain combines TRBV6-1 with TRBJ2-1, with D possibly matching TRBD2 (5 bases). CDR3 length equals 14 residues. The germline V gene encodes CDR1 MNHNS and CDR2 SASEGT. Trimming cost V 4 bases and J 9 bases, with 16 bases left between them. The CDR3 sequence is CASSAGRDAGEQFF. Written as DNA, the CDR3 is TGTGCCAGCAGTGCAGGTCGGGATGCCGGTGAGCAGTTCTTC.

This clone came up a few times. The chain has TRBV6-5 and TRBJ1-2; 9 bases align to TRBD1. Per the germline V gene, CDR1 is MNHEY and CDR2 is SVGAGI. This CDR3 spans 13 amino acids. V was pared by 5 bases and J by 6 bases, with 4 bases of the junction left unmatched. The CDR3 nucleotides are TGTGCCAGCAGTCCGGGGACAGGGAATGGCTACACCTTC. Translation gives CASSPGTGNGYTF.

This clone appeared many times. V usage is TRBV19 and J usage is TRBJ2-2; 8 bases are a match to TRBD2. This CDR3 is built from 15 residues. With V trimmed by 8 bases and J by 4 bases, 9 bases remained unmatched. Per the germline V gene, CDR1 is LNHDA and CDR2 is SQIVND (reference sequence). The CDR3: CASCTGLGTTGELFF. In DNA form, the CDR3 reads TGTGCCAGTTGCACGGGACTAGGGACCACCGGGGAGCTGTTTTTT.

The chain joins TRBV6-1 to TRBJ2-7; D is ambiguous. CDR3 length equals 13 residues. Germline values: CDR1 MNHNS, CDR2 SASEGT. V was pared by 6 bases and J by 4 bases, with 13 bases between. The CDR3 spells CASSTPIDYEQYF. CDR3 nucleotides: TGTGCCAGCAGCACCCCGATCGATTACGAGCAGTACTTC.

This clone appeared once. The V and J genes are TRBV21-1 and TRBJ2-1; no DNA check was done on the table's D call, TRBD2. TRBV21-1 is labeled a pseudogene. The CDR3 is 16 amino acids. CDR3 in DNA: TGTGCCAGCAGCAATTTGAAGATAGCGGATGACAATGAGCAGTTCTTC. Translating gives CASSNLKIADDNEQFF.

The V gene is TRBV10-1, the J gene TRBJ2-7, with D unclear. Trimming shortened V by 4 bases and J by 0 bases, and 7 bases separated the two germline ends. CDR3 length: 13 residues. Germline CDR1 reads WNHNN; CDR2 reads SYGVQD (reference sequence). The CDR3 DNA is TGCGCCAGCAGTGCGGCCAGCTCCTACGAGCAGTACTTC. This gives the protein CASSAASSYEQYF.

On this clone itself: The junction does not match germline at one end; this may be a read error. The chain combines TRBV30 with TRBJ1-6; D ambiguous. Per the germline V gene, CDR1 is GTSNPN and CDR2 is SVGIG (reference sequence). The CDR3 covers 16 residues. In DNA form, the CDR3 reads TGTGCCTGGACGGATAGGCTAAAGGGCTATCATTCACCCCTCCACTTT. This translates into CAWTDRLKGYHSPLHF.

The chain couples TRBV11-3 to TRBJ2-1, with TRBD1 identical over 8 bases. V shed 4 bases and J 6 bases; nucleotides not matched to a gene: 8. Germline lookup yields CDR1 SGHNT and CDR2 YENEEA. The CDR3 has 15 amino acids. The CDR3 coding sequence is TGTGCCAGCAGCTCCAGGGGGCCTGAGGGCAATGAGCAGTTCTTC. Its protein product is CASSSRGPEGNEQFF.

This clone has just a few counts. The chain recombines TRBV7-9 with TRBJ2-7; D ambiguous. Trimming stripped 4 bases from V and 6 bases from J, with 10 bases between. From germline, CDR1 is SEHNR and CDR2 FQNEAQ (reference sequence). The CDR3 sequence is 12 residues long. CDR3 residues: CASSSPPSEQYF. In DNA, the CDR3 is TGTGCCAGCAGCTCCCCCCCGTCCGAGCAGTACTTC.

This chain uses TRBV7-6 with TRBJ1-6; D is uncertain. The CDR3 covers 16 residues. CDR1 and CDR2 from the germline V gene are SGHVS and FNYEAQ. The V and J ends lost 0 bases and 0 bases respectively, with 6 bases between them. The CDR3 DNA reads as TGTGCCAGCAGCTTAGCTACAAGCTCCTATAATTCACCCCTCCACTTT. Its protein product is CASSLATSSYNSPLHF.

This clone was counted between two and nine times. The rearrangement links TRBV7-9 to TRBJ2-7; possible D gene TRBD1, 6 bases. V gave up 1 base and J gave up 9 bases, with 7 bases separating them. This CDR3 contains 11 residues. Germline V gene data show CDR1 as SEHNR and CDR2 as FQNEAQ (reference sequence). In DNA, the CDR3 is TGTGCCAGCAGCTTAGACAGGGTGCAGTACTTC. It encodes CASSLDRVQYF.

The chain recombines TRBV5-8 with TRBJ2-3; no clear D gene. The V gene lost 2 bases and the J gene lost 4 bases, with 8 bases spanning the gap. The CDR3 is 13 amino acids. Germline V gene lookup returns CDR1 SGHTS and CDR2 YDEGEE. The CDR3 is CASSLKSSDTQYF. Written as DNA, the CDR3 is TGTGCCAGCAGCTTAAAGTCCTCAGATACGCAGTATTTT.

This clone was observed once. J is TRBJ1-2 and V is TRBV7-8; D unclear. CDR1 and CDR2 from the germline V gene are SGHVS and FQNEAQ. The germline V and J ends were trimmed by 0 bases and 10 bases, with 21 bases remaining between them. The CDR3 has 16 amino acids. CDR3 coding DNA: TGTGCCAGCAGCTTAGCGACCGGGCGGGCGGTTGTCGACTACACCTTC. This codes for CASSLATGRAVVDYTF.